These T cell receptor beta chains were read from a single sample in a study of cytomegalovirus exposure and HLA in healthy donors. Produced via immunoSEQ multiplex PCR; TCRdb's table is partial and in-frame only. The sample has around 170,000 clones; 81% are singletons. Source material: PBMCs. The receptors come from a man in his fifties in good health and CMV-seronegative. CDR3s include the opening cysteine and the closing phenylalanine or tryptophan. D genes are given only for firm matches. Clone sizes are given selectively: once, few, many, or a class where the clone is expanded.

j_gene	d_gene	v_gene	abundance	CDR3nt	CDR3aa
TRBJ1-2	TRBD1	TRBV7-2	once	TGTGCCAGCAGCTTGCGGGACAGGGCACTTGGCTACACCTTC	CASSLRDRALGYTF
TRBJ1-1	.	TRBV6-5	.	TGTGCCAGCAGAGGGGCGACTGAAGCTTTCTTT	CASRGATEAFF
TRBJ2-7	.	TRBV27	once	TGTGCCAGCAGGAGGGGACTCGTCCCACTCGAGCAGTACTTC	CASRRGLVPLEQYF
TRBJ1-2	.	TRBV7-9	.	TGTTCCAGCAGCCCCACAGTCAGTTCATCCTATGGCTACACCTTC	CSSSPTVSSSYGYTF
TRBJ2-6	TRBD1	TRBV4-3	few	TGCGCCAGCAGCCAAGAGCCGGGACAGTTTTTCTCTGGGGCCAACGTCCTGACTTTC	CASSQEPGQFFSGANVLTF
TRBJ2-3	TRBD2	TRBV7-9	.	TGTGCCAGCAGCTCGGGACTAGCGGCAGGCGCGGATACGCAGTATTTT	CASSSGLAAGADTQYF
TRBJ2-7	TRBD2	TRBV6-1	few	TGTGCCAGCAGTGGAAGGTTAGCGGGGGGGATGTACGAGCAGTACTTC	CASSGRLAGGMYEQYF
TRBJ2-5	.	TRBV9	.	TGTGCCAGCAGCGTAGGTACTAGCCGAGAGACCCAGTACTTC	CASSVGTSRETQYF
TRBJ1-2	.	TRBV7-2	.	TGTGCCAGCAGCGGGATTCAGGGGTTGGGTGGCTACACCTTC	CASSGIQGLGGYTF
TRBJ1-2	TRBD1	TRBV5-1	.	TGCGCCAGCAGCCTGACAGGGGGTTGGAACTATGGCTACACCTTC	CASSLTGGWNYGYTF
TRBJ2-2	.	TRBV2	once	TGTGCCAGCACATCAGGGGGGATTAACACCGGGGAGCTGTTTTTT	CASTSGGINTGELFF
TRBJ2-3	.	TRBV6-5	.	TGTGCCAGCACCCGAAGGGGCCCCAGCACAGATACGCAGTATTTT	CASTRRGPSTDTQYF
TRBJ2-3	TRBD2	TRBV27	.	TGTGCCAGCAGTTTCCTAACGCGTCGGGGGGGAGGCACAGATACGCAGTATTTT	CASSFLTRRGGGTDTQYF
TRBJ1-1	TRBD1	TRBV19	.	TGTGCCAGTAGTATAAAAGGACAGGGGGCCACTGAAGCTTTCTTT	CASSIKGQGATEAFF
TRBJ1-5	.	TRBV27	once	TGTGCCAGCAGTTTAAGAGGAAATCAGCCCCAGCATTTT	CASSLRGNQPQHF
TRBJ1-1	TRBD1	TRBV5-6	.	TGTGCCAGCAGCGAGCTGACAGGGGATTGGACTGAAGCTTTCTTT	CASSELTGDWTEAFF
TRBJ2-7	TRBD2	TRBV5-1	.	TGCGCCAGCAGCCCAGCAGTTAGCGGGGCCTACGAGCAGTACTTC	CASSPAVSGAYEQYF
TRBJ1-3	.	TRBV5-1	.	TGCGCCAGCAGGACTGAAGACGCGGGAAACACCATATATTTT	CASRTEDAGNTIYF
TRBJ2-7	TRBD1	TRBV13	once	TGTGCCAGCAGCTCGTCCCGGGACAGGGGTTACGAGCAGTACTTC	CASSSSRDRGYEQYF
TRBJ2-2	TRBD1	TRBV11-2	.	TGTGCCAGCCGGAAGAGTTACAGGGGAGTAAGCACCGGGGAGCTGTTTTTT	CASRKSYRGVSTGELFF
TRBJ1-3	.	TRBV9	.	TGTGCCAGCAGCGAAGCCGGGGGCTCTGGAAACACCATATATTTT	CASSEAGGSGNTIYF
TRBJ2-1	.	TRBV27	.	TGTGCCAGCAACCTAGGGCGGGGACAGACCGGGTATGAGCAGTTCTTC	CASNLGRGQTGYEQFF
TRBJ1-5	.	TRBV6-4	.	TGTGCCAGCATTATGACTAAGGGAGTTGGACAGCCCCAGCATTTT	CASIMTKGVGQPQHF
TRBJ2-5	TRBD1	TRBV18	.	TGTGCCAGCTCACCACTCCCGACAGGGGAGACCCAGTACTTC	CASSPLPTGETQYF
TRBJ1-4	.	TRBV15	.	TGTGCCACCAGCAGAGGCGACAGGACAACTAATGAAAAACTGTTTTTT	CATSRGDRTTNEKLFF
TRBJ1-1	.	TRBV7-3	.	TGTGCCAGCAGCTCAAGACACAGGTTGGGCGCTGAAGCTTTCTTT	CASSSRHRLGAEAFF
TRBJ1-5	.	TRBV19	.	TGTGCCAGTGGGGAGGGTATCTCGCCCCAGCATTTT	CASGEGISPQHF
TRBJ2-7	.	TRBV30	.	TGTGCCTGGAGTGTAGGAAGCGCGAACCGGGTCTACGAGCAGTACTTC	CAWSVGSANRVYEQYF
TRBJ2-2	.	TRBV6-1	.	TGTGCCAGCAGTGAATCGGGGGAAAGCGCCGGGGAGCTGTTTTTT	CASSESGESAGELFF
TRBJ1-1	.	TRBV19	.	TGTGCCAGTAGTATGGGGCCCATGAACACTGAAGCTTTCTTT	CASSMGPMNTEAFF
TRBJ1-2	TRBD1	TRBV9	few	TGTGCCAGCAGCGGGGCCGGACAGGGCTTCTATGGCTACACCTTC	CASSGAGQGFYGYTF
TRBJ1-5	TRBD1	TRBV6-1	.	TGTGCCAGCAGCGCCATAGGACAGGGGGGTCAGCCCCAGCATTTT	CASSAIGQGGQPQHF
TRBJ2-6	.	TRBV27	.	TGTGCCAGCAGTCAGGGGTTCCGCTCTGGGGCCAACGTCCTGACTTTC	CASSQGFRSGANVLTF
TRBJ1-5	.	TRBV18	few	TGTGCCAGCTCACCACCTCACAGGGTCGAGGATCAGCCCCAGCATTTT	CASSPPHRVEDQPQHF
TRBJ1-6	.	TRBV6-5	.	TGTGCCAGCAGCCCGAACAGGTCGGGTAATTCACCCCTCCACTTT	CASSPNRSGNSPLHF
TRBJ2-5	.	TRBV10-2	.	TGCGCCAGCAGTGATTGGCCTAGAGGCCTCCAAGAGACCCAGTACTTC	CASSDWPRGLQETQYF
TRBJ1-4	.	TRBV6-5	.	TGTGCCAGCAGCCCCGGGACTATCGGTGAAAAACTGTTTTTT	CASSPGTIGEKLFF
TRBJ2-2	TRBD1	TRBV18	.	TGTGCCAGCTCACTACAGGGGCCGAACACCGGGGAGCTGTTTTTT	CASSLQGPNTGELFF
TRBJ2-1	.	TRBV20-1	.	TGCAGTGCTAGAGAAGACGGGGAGCAGTTCTTC	CSAREDGEQFF